The rows below give T cell receptor beta chains drawn from one sample of a study of blood T cell repertoires in COVID-19. Assay: immunoSEQ multiplex PCR; the TCRdb copy retains only in-frame clones and omits some. Altogether just over 60,000 clones are present, around 80% being singletons, with the ten largest covering roughly 20%. What was sequenced was peripheral blood. These receptors were obtained from a man in his 60s with acute or convalescent COVID-19. The CDR3 runs from the conserved cysteine through the conserved F or W. A D gene is named only where the DNA matches it firmly. Clone size is given for some rows only: seen once, a few or many times, or a class if the clone is expanded.

>.|TRBJ1-2|TRBV4-1|.
TGCGCCAGCAGCCAGAAGGGAGCGGGGGCGGACTATGGCTACACCTTC
CASSQKGAGADYGYTF
>TRBD2|TRBJ2-5|TRBV28|.
TGTGCCAGCAGCCAAACTAGCGGGAGGGCTATCCGGCAAGAGACCCAGTACTTC
CASSQTSGRAIRQETQYF
>TRBD1|TRBJ2-3|TRBV6-8|.
TGTGCCAGCAGTTACCAGGACAGGGGGGATCCTCGAAGCACAGATACGCAGTATTTT
CASSYQDRGDPRSTDTQYF
>.|TRBJ1-2|TRBV27|.
TGTGCCAGCAGATCTCACAGTTCCCCTTCTAACTATGGCTACACCTTC
CASRSHSSPSNYGYTF
>TRBD1|TRBJ2-2|TRBV24-1|.
TGTGCCACCGAGTCTTCGGGACAGATAAACACCGGGGAGCTGTTTTTT
CATESSGQINTGELFF
>TRBD1|TRBJ2-7|TRBV29-1|.
TGCAGCGTCCGCAGGGACAGCAGCTCCTACGAGCAGTACTTC
CSVRRDSSSYEQYF
>.|TRBJ2-1|TRBV3-1/TRBV3-2|.
TGTGCCAGCAGCCAAGGAGGTGAGCAGTTCTTC
CASSQGGEQFF
>.|TRBJ2-2|TRBV7-9|.
TGTGCCAGCAGCTTAGTGGCCGTTGCCGGGGAGCTGTTTTTT
CASSLVAVAGELFF
>.|TRBJ2-7|TRBV6-1|.
TGTGCCAGCAGTGAAATGAGGGTCAGCTCCTACGAGCAGTACTTC
CASSEMRVSSYEQYF
>TRBD1|TRBJ1-1|TRBV28|few
TGTGCCAGCAGAACAGGGGTAACGACAGGCGACACTGAAGCTTTCTTT
CASRTGVTTGDTEAFF
>.|TRBJ2-5|TRBV15|.
TGTGCCACCACGTCTATCCTCCGCGGGCAAGAGACCCAGTACTTC
CATTSILRGQETQYF
>TRBD1|TRBJ1-6|TRBV5-6|.
TGTGCCAGCAGCTCGCCGACAGGGGTGAATTCACCCCTCCACTTT
CASSSPTGVNSPLHF
>TRBD2|TRBJ2-3|TRBV19|.
TGTGCCAGTCGACTAGCGGGAGGTTATGATACGCAGTATTTT
CASRLAGGYDTQYF
>.|TRBJ1-4|TRBV6-1|.
TGTGCCAGCAGTGAAACGGACACAGCTAATGAAAAACTGTTTTTT
CASSETDTANEKLFF
>TRBD2|TRBJ2-3|TRBV6-5|.
TGTGCCAGCAGTTCCCGGGGAGGGCCCACAGATACGCAGTATTTT
CASSSRGGPTDTQYF
>.|TRBJ1-3|TRBV18|.
TGTGCCAGCTCACCACCCGGGGGAGTCCGCTCTGGAAACACCATATATTTT
CASSPPGGVRSGNTIYF
>.|TRBJ1-2|TRBV12-3/TRBV12-4|.
TGTGCCAGCAGTTTCCCCGGGAGCGGCTACACCTTC
CASSFPGSGYTF
>.|TRBJ2-2|TRBV5-1|.
TGCGCCAGCAGCTTGACAGGAGAAACGAACACCGGGGAGCTGTTTTTT
CASSLTGETNTGELFF
>TRBD2|TRBJ2-5|TRBV9|few
TGTGCCAGCAGCCGAGGAGCGGGAGGGAAGGGCCAAGAGACCCAGTACTTC
CASSRGAGGKGQETQYF
>.|TRBJ2-1|TRBV29-1|.
TGCAGCGTTGAAGACCGCAGCGAGCTCAATGAGCAGTTCTTC
CSVEDRSELNEQFF
>TRBD2|TRBJ2-7|TRBV24-1|.
TGTGCCACCAGTCCGGGAGGGATGTACGAGCAGTACTTC
CATSPGGMYEQYF
>.|TRBJ2-7|TRBV19|.
TGTGCCAGTAGTATGAGGGTCTACGAGCAGTACTTC
CASSMRVYEQYF
>.|TRBJ1-5|TRBV7-2|.
TGTGCCAGCAGCTTATCGGGGGGTTTGGGTCAGCCCCAGCATTTT
CASSLSGGLGQPQHF
>TRBD1|TRBJ1-5|TRBV18|once
TGTGCCAGCTCGGAGTACAGGGGGCGCAATCAGCCCCAGCATTTT
CASSEYRGRNQPQHF
>.|TRBJ2-7|TRBV5-1|.
TGCGCCAGCAGCTCAGGCGGGAATTCCTACGAGCAGTACTTC
CASSSGGNSYEQYF
>.|TRBJ2-3|TRBV6-5|.
TGTGCCAGCAGTCCCGGCGGAGATACGCAGTATTTT
CASSPGGDTQYF
>.|TRBJ2-7|TRBV4-3|few
TGCGCCAGCAGCCAAGATGCCCTATCGTTCGAGCAGTACTTC
CASSQDALSFEQYF
>.|TRBJ2-5|TRBV6-1|.
TGTGCCAGCAGTGAAGCGCTTGGCGAGACTCGCAAAGAGACCCAGTACTTC
CASSEALGETRKETQYF
>TRBD2|TRBJ2-2|TRBV4-3|.
TGCGCCAGCAGCCAAGATAGACTAGCGGGAGTTCCGAACACCGGGGAGCTGTTTTTT
CASSQDRLAGVPNTGELFF
>TRBD1|TRBJ2-1|TRBV5-1|.
TGCGCCAGCAGCCTACCCGGGACAGCCTACAATGAGCAGTTCTTC
CASSLPGTAYNEQFF
>TRBD2|TRBJ2-1|TRBV9|.
TGTGCCAGCAGCGGGATGGCGGGAGCAAGTTACAATGAGCAGTTCTTC
CASSGMAGASYNEQFF
>.|TRBJ2-5|TRBV3-1/TRBV3-2|.
TGTGCCAGCAGCCAAGGGCAGGGCCGGCAAGAGACCCAGTACTTC
CASSQGQGRQETQYF
>.|TRBJ1-1|TRBV3-1/TRBV3-2|.
TGTGCCATCGCGGGGATAAACACTGAAGCTTTCTTT
CAIAGINTEAFF
>TRBD1|TRBJ2-3|TRBV10-1|.
TGCGCCAGCAGCCCCGGGACAGCCACAGATACGCAGTATTTT
CASSPGTATDTQYF
>.|TRBJ2-7|TRBV28|.
TGTGCCAGCAGTTCCGGACAGTTTAGCGAGCAGTACTTC
CASSSGQFSEQYF
>TRBD1|TRBJ1-1|TRBV5-4|.
TGTGCCAGCAGCGGAGGACCACAGGGGTTGAACACTGAAGCTTTCTTT
CASSGGPQGLNTEAFF
>.|TRBJ2-7|TRBV28|once
TGTGCCAGCAGTTTTTATTCTACAGGAGATTACGAGCAGTACTTC
CASSFYSTGDYEQYF
>.|TRBJ1-5|TRBV28|.
TGTGCCAGCAGTTTAAACGGGGAGAATCAGCCCCAGCATTTT
CASSLNGENQPQHF
>.|TRBJ1-3|TRBV4-1|once
TGCGCCAGCAGCCAACTCGGAAACACCATATATTTT
CASSQLGNTIYF
>TRBD2|TRBJ2-3|TRBV19|.
TGTGCCAGTAGTATCGCGTCGGGAGGAGGTTCAGATACGCAGTATTTT
CASSIASGGGSDTQYF
>TRBD1|TRBJ2-1|TRBV2|.
TGTGCCAGCAGTGAAGAACAGGGGCCCTACAATGAGCAGTTCTTC
CASSEEQGPYNEQFF
>.|TRBJ2-2|TRBV5-1|once
TGCGCCAGCAGCTTGGTTAGCCCCGGGGAGCTGTTTTTT
CASSLVSPGELFF
>TRBD1|TRBJ1-6|TRBV7-2|.
TGTGCCAGCAGCTTAAGCCCCGGGACAGGGAATTCACCCCTCCACTTT
CASSLSPGTGNSPLHF
>.|TRBJ2-2|TRBV27|once
TGTGCCAGCAGTATTCATGCGGGACCTCCAGGAAGCACCGGGGAGCTGTTTTTT
CASSIHAGPPGSTGELFF
>.|TRBJ2-3|TRBV19|.
TGTGCCAGTAGTATATACGGAGTGGCAGATACGCAGTATTTT
CASSIYGVADTQYF
>.|TRBJ2-2|TRBV9|.
TGTGCCAGCCGGAACACCGGGGAGCTGTTTTTT
CASRNTGELFF
>.|TRBJ2-1|TRBV5-4|.
TGTGCCAGCAGCTTGGAATGGGGGTTAGCGGAGAACTACAATGAGCAGTTCTTC
CASSLEWGLAENYNEQFF
>.|TRBJ2-2|TRBV7-6|medium-sized
TGTGCCAGCAGCTTAGCGGGGCGGACGTCAGGCGCCGGGGAGCTGTTTTTT
CASSLAGRTSGAGELFF
>TRBD2|TRBJ2-1|TRBV2|.
TGTGCCAGCAGTGAACCAACTAGCGGGAGGGTGTCCAATGAGCAGTTCTTC
CASSEPTSGRVSNEQFF
>.|TRBJ2-1|TRBV25-1|.
TGTGCCAGCAGTGACGCGACTGGGTACAATGAGCAGTTCTTC
CASSDATGYNEQFF
>TRBD1|TRBJ1-2|TRBV7-8|.
TGTGCCAGCAGCCCGCCAGGCTGGGACAGCGCTAACTATGGCTACACCTTC
CASSPPGWDSANYGYTF
>TRBD2|TRBJ2-1|TRBV10-2|.
TGCGCTAGCGGGAGTATGTACAATGAGCAGTTCTTC
CASGSMYNEQFF
>.|TRBJ1-3|TRBV5-1|.
TGCGCCAGCAGCTTGGCCGCCAGGACTGGAAACACCATATATTTT
CASSLAARTGNTIYF
>TRBD1|TRBJ2-1|TRBV27|.
TGTGCCAGCTCCTACCGACAGGGGCAGTTCTTC
CASSYRQGQFF